This entry lists 10 T cell receptor beta chains sequenced from one sample in a study of early stage breast cancer tumors. The assay was immunoSEQ multiplex PCR, and TCRdb's table has in-frame clones only and misses some. The sample includes some 30,000 clones, roughly four fifths of them seen just once. Sequencing was performed on blood. These receptors were collected from a person in their fifties or sixties with breast cancer.

The chain uses TRBV7-2 and TRBJ2-1; D gene unclear. This CDR3 comprises 15 residues. The V and J ends lost 5 bases and 5 bases respectively, with 16 bases between them. CDR1 and CDR2 (germline): SGHTA, FQGNSA. CDR3 DNA sequence: TGTGCCAGCAGCGACCAGTTCGGCACTAACAATGAGCAGTTCTTC. Translated, it gives CASSDQFGTNNEQFF.

This sequence joins TRBV20-1 and TRBJ2-2; D uncertain. CDR3 length: 11 amino acids. Deletions cut 1 base from V and 5 bases from J, with 2 bases between. Germline V lookup: CDR1 DFQATT, CDR2 SNEGSKA (reference sequence). The CDR3 loop reads CSARATGELFF. The DNA for the CDR3 is TGCAGTGCTAGAGCGACCGGGGAGCTGTTTTTT.

This rearrangement joins TRBV6-5 to TRBJ1-6; tentatively, D is TRBD1 (6 bases). CDR1 MNHEY and CDR2 SVGAGI come from the germline V gene. The CDR3 is made up of 14 amino acids. V dropped 7 bases and J dropped 2 bases, with 9 bases sitting between them. CDR3 loop: CASTRGTYNSPLHF. In DNA form, the CDR3 reads TGTGCCAGCACCAGGGGTACCTATAATTCACCCCTCCACTTT.

The V and J genes are TRBV27 and TRBJ2-2, with D tentatively TRBD1 (5 bases). Germline V gene data show CDR1 as MNHEY and CDR2 as SMNVEV (reference sequence). Trimming took off 2 bases at V and 0 bases at J, with 7 bases between the two ends. There are 15 residues in the CDR3. CDR3 bases: TGTGCCAGCAGTTTAGTAGGGGCGAACACCGGGGAGCTGTTTTTT. Its protein product is CASSLVGANTGELFF.

This clone was detected only a few times. DNA of the CDR3: TGTGCCAGCAGCCCCAATGTGGTGGCAGATTATGGCTACACCTTC. Protein product: CASSPNVVADYGYTF. The J gene is TRBJ1-2, the V gene TRBV9, with D hard to call. Looked up from germline, CDR1 is SGDLS and CDR2 is YYNGEE. The CDR3 is made up of 15 amino acids. Trimming pared 4 bases from V and 5 bases from J, leaving 18 bases between.

This clone was counted only a few times. The chain couples TRBV7-2 to TRBJ1-4; the match to TRBD1 covers 7 bases. Germline trimming cut 5 bases from V and 8 bases from J; bases unmatched to any gene: 8. The CDR3 extends over 14 amino acids. Germline V gene data show CDR1 as SGHTA and CDR2 as FQGNSA. CDR3: CASSNRGMGEKLFF. CDR3 coding DNA: TGTGCCAGCAGCAACAGGGGTATGGGGGAAAAACTGTTTTTT.

This chain connects TRBV5-1 to TRBJ2-5; a possible D gene is TRBD1 (6 bases). V lost 2 bases, J lost 5 bases, and 16 bases lay in between. Germline V lookup: CDR1 SGHRS, CDR2 YFSETQ. The CDR3 runs 15 residues. CDR3 region: CASSLPRGSGETQYF. In DNA form, the CDR3 reads TGCGCCAGCAGCTTACCCAGGGGCTCGGGCGAGACCCAGTACTTC.

The chain recombines TRBV2 with TRBJ2-3, with D hard to call. This CDR3 has 14 residues. In germline, CDR1 is SNHLY, CDR2 FYNNEI. Between the trimmed V and J ends, which lost 4 bases and 1 base, there was a span of 9 bases. The CDR3 coding sequence is TGTGCCAGCAGTGGGCGAAGGGGCACAGATACGCAGTATTTT. It encodes CASSGRRGTDTQYF.

The chain employs TRBV6-6 and TRBJ2-7, with 8 nucleotides matching TRBD1. The CDR3 has 14 residues. Germline V gene lookup returns CDR1 MNHNY and CDR2 SVGAGI (reference sequence). Losses at the gene ends were 4 bases for V and 3 bases for J; bases not matched to a gene: 5. The CDR3 region is CASSSMDRVYEQYF. For the CDR3, the DNA is TGTGCCAGCAGTTCCATGGACAGGGTCTACGAGCAGTACTTC.

V is TRBV5-6 and J is TRBJ2-1; D remains unclear. The germline CDR1 and CDR2 sequences are SGHDT and YYEEEE. V lost 3 bases and J 6 bases, leaving 13 bases between the germline ends. The CDR3 has 14 amino acids. CDR3 sequence: CASSSASSVNEQFF. DNA of the CDR3: TGTGCCAGCAGCTCGGCTTCCTCCGTCAATGAGCAGTTCTTC.